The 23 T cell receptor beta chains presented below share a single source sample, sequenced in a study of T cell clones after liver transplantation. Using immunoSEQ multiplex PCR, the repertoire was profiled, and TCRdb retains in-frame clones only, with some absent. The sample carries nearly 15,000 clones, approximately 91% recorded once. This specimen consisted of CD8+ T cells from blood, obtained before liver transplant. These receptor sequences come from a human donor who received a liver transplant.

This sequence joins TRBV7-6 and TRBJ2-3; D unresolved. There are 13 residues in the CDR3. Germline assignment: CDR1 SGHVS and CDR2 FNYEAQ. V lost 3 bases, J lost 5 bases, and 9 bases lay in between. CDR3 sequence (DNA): TGTGCCAGCAGCTTCGGACCGGGAGATACGCAGTATTTT. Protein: CASSFGPGDTQYF.

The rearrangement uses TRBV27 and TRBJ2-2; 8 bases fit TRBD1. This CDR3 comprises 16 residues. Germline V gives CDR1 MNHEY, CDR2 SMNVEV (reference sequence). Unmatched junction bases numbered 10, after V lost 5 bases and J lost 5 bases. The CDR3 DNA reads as TGTGCCAGCAGTCTGAACCTAGGACAGGGAACCGGGGAGCTGTTTTTT. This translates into CASSLNLGQGTGELFF.

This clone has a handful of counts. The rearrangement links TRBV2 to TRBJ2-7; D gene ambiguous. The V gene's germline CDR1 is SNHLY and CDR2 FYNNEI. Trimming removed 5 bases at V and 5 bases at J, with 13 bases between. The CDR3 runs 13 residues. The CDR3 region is CASSRSPSHEQYF. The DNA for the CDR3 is TGTGCCAGCAGTCGGTCGCCGTCCCACGAGCAGTACTTC.

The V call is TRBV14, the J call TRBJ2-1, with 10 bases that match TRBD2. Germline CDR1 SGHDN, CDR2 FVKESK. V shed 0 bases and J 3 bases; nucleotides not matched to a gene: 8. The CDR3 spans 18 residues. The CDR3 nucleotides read TGTGCCAGCAGCCAAGACCCTCAACTAGCGGGGTTCTACAATGAGCAGTTCTTC. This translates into CASSQDPQLAGFYNEQFF.

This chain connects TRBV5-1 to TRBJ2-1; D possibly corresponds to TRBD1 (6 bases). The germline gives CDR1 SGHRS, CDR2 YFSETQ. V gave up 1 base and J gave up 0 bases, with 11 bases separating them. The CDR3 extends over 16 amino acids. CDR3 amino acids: CASSLNRASSYNEQFF. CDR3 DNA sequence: TGCGCCAGCAGCTTGAACAGGGCTAGCTCCTACAATGAGCAGTTCTTC. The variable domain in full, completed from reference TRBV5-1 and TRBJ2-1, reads KAGVTQTPRYLIKTRGQQVTLSCSPISGHRSVSWYQQTPGQGLQFLFEYFSETQRNKGNFPGRFSGRQFSNSRSEMNVSTLELGDSALYLCASSLNRASSYNEQFFGPGTRLTVL.

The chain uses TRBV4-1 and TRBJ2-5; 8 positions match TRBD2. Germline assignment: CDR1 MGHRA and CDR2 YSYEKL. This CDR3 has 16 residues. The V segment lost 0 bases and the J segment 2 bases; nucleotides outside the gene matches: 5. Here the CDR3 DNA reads TGCGCCAGCAGCCAAGATCAGGGACTAGGACAAGAGACCCAGTACTTC. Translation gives CASSQDQGLGQETQYF.

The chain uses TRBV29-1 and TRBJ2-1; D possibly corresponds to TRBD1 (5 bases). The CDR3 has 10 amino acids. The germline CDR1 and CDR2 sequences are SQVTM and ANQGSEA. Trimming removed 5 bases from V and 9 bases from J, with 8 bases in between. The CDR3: CSVRGREQFF. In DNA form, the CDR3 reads TGCAGCGTTAGGGGTCGTGAGCAGTTCTTC.

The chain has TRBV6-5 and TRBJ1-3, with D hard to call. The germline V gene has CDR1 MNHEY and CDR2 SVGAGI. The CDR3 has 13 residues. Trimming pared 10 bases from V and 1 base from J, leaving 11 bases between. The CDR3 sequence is CATHRGSGNTIYF. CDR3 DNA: TGTGCCACCCATCGGGGTTCTGGAAACACCATATATTTT.

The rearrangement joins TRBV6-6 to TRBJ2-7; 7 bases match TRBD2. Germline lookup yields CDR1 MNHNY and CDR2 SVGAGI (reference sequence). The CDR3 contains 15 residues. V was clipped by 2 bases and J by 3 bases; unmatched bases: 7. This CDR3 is CASSYTAGVGYEQYF. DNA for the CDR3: TGTGCCAGCAGTTACACCGCGGGAGTAGGCTACGAGCAGTACTTC.

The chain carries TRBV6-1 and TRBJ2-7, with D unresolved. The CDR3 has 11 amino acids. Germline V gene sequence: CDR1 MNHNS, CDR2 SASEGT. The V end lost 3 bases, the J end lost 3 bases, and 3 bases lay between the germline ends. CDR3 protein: CASSDIYEQYF. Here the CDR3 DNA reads TGTGCCAGCAGTGACATCTACGAGCAGTACTTC.

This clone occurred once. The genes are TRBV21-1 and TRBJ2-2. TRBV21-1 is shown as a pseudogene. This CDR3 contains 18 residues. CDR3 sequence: CASTSLRDAGGDTGELFF. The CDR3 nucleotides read TGTGCCAGCACCTCCCTGAGGGACGCAGGTGGCGACACCGGGGAGCTGTTTTTT.

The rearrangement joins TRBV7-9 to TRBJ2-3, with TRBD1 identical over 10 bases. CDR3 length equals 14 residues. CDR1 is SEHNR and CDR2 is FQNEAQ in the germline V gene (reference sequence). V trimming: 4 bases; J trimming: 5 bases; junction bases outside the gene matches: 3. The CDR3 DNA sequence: TGTGCCAGCAGCTGGACAGGGGGTGGAGATACGCAGTATTTT. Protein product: CASSWTGGGDTQYF.

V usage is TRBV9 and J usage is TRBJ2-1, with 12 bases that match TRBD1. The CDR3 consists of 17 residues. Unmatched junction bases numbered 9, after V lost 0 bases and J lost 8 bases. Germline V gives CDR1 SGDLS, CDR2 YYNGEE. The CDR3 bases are TGTGCCAGCAGCGTAGAAGCCCCGGGACAGGGGGCTGATGAGCAGTTCTTC. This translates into CASSVEAPGQGADEQFF.

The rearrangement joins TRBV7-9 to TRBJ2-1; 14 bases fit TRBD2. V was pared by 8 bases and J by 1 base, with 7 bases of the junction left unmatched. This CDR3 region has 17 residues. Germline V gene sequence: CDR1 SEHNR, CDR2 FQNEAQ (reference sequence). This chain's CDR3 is CASFGLAGGGSYNEQFF. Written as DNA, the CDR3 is TGTGCCAGCTTCGGACTAGCGGGAGGAGGGTCCTACAATGAGCAGTTCTTC.

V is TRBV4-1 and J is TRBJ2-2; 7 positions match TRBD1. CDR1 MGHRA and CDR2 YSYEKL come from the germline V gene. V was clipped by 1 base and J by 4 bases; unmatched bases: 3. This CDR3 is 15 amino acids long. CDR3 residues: CASSQVDRATGELFF. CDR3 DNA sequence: TGCGCCAGCAGCCAAGTAGACAGGGCCACCGGGGAGCTGTTTTTT.

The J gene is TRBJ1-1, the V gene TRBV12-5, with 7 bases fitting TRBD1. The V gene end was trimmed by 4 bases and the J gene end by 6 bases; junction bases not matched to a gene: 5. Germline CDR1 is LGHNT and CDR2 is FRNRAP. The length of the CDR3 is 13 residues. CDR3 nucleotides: TGTGCTAGTGGTTCGGGACAGAAGGCTGAAGCTTTCTTT. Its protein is CASGSGQKAEAFF.

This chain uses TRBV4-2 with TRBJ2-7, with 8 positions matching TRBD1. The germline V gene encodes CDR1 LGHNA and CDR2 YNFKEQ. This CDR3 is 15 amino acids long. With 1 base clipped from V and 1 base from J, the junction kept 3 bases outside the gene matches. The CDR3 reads CASSQGTGPSYEQYF. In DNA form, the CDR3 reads TGTGCCAGCAGCCAAGGGACAGGGCCATCCTACGAGCAGTACTTC.

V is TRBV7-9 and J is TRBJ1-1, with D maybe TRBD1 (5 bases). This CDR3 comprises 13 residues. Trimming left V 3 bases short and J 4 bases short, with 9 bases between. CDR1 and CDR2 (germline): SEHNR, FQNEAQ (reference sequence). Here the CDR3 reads CASSFGRATEAFF. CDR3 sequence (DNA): TGTGCCAGCAGCTTCGGCAGGGCCACTGAAGCTTTCTTT.

DNA of the CDR3: TGTGCCAGCAGCTTACAGCCAAACACTGAAGCTTTCTTT. Translation gives CASSLQPNTEAFF. The V and J genes are TRBV9 and TRBJ1-1; D is unresolved. Germline-derived CDR1 and CDR2 are SGDLS and YYNGEE. V was clipped by 4 bases and J by 2 bases, with 9 bases between them. This CDR3 has 13 amino acids.

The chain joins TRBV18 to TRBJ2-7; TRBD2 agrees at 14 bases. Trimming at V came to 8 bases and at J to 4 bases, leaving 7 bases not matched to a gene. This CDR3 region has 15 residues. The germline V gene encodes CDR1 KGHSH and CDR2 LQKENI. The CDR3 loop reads CASQSGTSGSYEQYF. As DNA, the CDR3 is TGTGCCAGCCAGTCTGGGACTAGCGGGAGTTACGAGCAGTACTTC.

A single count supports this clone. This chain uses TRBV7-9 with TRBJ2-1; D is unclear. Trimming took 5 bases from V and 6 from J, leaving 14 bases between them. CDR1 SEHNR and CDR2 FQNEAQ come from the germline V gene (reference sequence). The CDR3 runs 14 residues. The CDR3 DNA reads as TGTGCCAGCAGCCCCCCCCGCCTCGGCAATGAGCAGTTCTTC. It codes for CASSPPRLGNEQFF. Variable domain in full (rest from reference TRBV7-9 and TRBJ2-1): DTGVSQNPRHKITKRGQNVTFRCDPISEHNRLYWYRQTLGQGPEFLTYFQNEAQLEKSRLLSDRFSAERPKGSFSTLEIQRTEQGDSAMYLCASSPPRLGNEQFFGPGTRLTVL.

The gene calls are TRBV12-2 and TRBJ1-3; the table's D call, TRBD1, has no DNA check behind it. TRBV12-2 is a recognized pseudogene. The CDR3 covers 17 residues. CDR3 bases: TGTGCAAGTCGCTCCTATATGACAACTCGCTCTGGAAACACCATATATTTT. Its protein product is CASRSYMTTRSGNTIYF.

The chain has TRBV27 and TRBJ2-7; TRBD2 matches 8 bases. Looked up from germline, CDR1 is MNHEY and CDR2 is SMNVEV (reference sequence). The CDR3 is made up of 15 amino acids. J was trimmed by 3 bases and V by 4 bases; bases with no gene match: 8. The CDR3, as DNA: TGTGCCAGCAGTTACTCCCCCGGGGGGGTCTACGAGCAGTACTTC. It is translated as CASSYSPGGVYEQYF.